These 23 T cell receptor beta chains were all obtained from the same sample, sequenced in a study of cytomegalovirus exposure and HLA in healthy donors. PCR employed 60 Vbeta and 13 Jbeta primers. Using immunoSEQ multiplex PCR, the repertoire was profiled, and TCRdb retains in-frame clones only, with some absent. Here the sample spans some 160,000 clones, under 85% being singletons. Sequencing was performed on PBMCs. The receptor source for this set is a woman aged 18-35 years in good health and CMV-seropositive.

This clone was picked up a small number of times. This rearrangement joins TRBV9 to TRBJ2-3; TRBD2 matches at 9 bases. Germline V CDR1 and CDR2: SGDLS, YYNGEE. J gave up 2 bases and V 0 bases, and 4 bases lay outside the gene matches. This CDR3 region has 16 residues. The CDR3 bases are TGTGCCAGCAGCGTAGGTAGCGGGGGATACACAGATACGCAGTATTTT. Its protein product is CASSVGSGGYTDTQYF.

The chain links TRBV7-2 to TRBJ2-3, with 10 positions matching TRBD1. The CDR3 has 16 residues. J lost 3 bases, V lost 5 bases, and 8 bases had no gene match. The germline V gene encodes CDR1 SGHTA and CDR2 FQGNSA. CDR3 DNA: TGTGCCAGCAGCCTACGGACAGGGGGTAAAACAGATACGCAGTATTTT. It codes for CASSLRTGGKTDTQYF.

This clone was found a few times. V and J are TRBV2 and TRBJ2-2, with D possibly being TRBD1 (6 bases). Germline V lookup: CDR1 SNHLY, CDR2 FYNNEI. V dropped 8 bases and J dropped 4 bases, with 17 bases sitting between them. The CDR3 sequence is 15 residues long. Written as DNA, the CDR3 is TGTGCCAGCGGCAACAGGGTAGAATTCACCGGGGAGCTGTTTTTT. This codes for CASGNRVEFTGELFF.

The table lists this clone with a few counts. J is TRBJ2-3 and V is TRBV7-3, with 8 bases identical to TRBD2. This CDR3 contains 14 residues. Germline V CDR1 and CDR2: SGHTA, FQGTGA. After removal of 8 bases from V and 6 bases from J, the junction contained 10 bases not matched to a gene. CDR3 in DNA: TGTGCCAGCTCCACCGGGACTAGTTCGGATACGCAGTATTTT. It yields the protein CASSTGTSSDTQYF.

The chain's CDR3 is CASSPPNSAGFEQYF. The CDR3 DNA follows: TGTGCCAGTAGTCCACCGAACTCCGCAGGGTTCGAGCAGTACTTC. The rearrangement links TRBV19 to TRBJ2-7, with D possibly TRBD1 on 5 matching bases. The CDR3 covers 15 residues. Trimming cost V 5 bases and J 6 bases, with 20 bases left between them. From germline, CDR1 is LNHDA and CDR2 SQIVND (reference sequence). The whole variable domain, remainder taken from reference TRBV19 and TRBJ2-7, is DGGITQSPKYLFRKEGQNVTLSCEQNLNHDAMYWYRQDPGQGLRLIYYSQIVNDFQKGDIAEGYSVSREKKESFPLTVTSAQKNPTAFYLCASSPPNSAGFEQYFGPGTRLTVT.

CDR3 sequence: CASSVQFMNTEAFF. The CDR3 DNA follows: TGTGCCAGCAGCGTTCAGTTCATGAACACTGAAGCTTTCTTT. The V call is TRBV9, the J call TRBJ1-1; D remains ambiguous. The CDR3 totals 14 residues. Trimming removed 2 bases from V and 0 bases from J, with 8 bases in between. The germline gives CDR1 SGDLS, CDR2 YYNGEE.

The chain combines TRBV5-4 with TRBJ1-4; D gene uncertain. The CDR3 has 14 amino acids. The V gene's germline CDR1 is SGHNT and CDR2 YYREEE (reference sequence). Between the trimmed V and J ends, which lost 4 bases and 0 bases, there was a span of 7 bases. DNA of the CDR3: TGTGCCAGCAGCGTACAAGCAACTAATGAAAAACTGTTTTTT. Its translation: CASSVQATNEKLFF.

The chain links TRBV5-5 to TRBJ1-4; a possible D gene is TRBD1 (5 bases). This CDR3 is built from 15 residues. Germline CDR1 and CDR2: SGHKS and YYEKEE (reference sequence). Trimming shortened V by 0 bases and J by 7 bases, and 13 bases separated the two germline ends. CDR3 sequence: CASSLVQGEVEKLFF. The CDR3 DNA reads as TGTGCCAGCAGCTTGGTTCAGGGCGAGGTTGAAAAACTGTTTTTT.

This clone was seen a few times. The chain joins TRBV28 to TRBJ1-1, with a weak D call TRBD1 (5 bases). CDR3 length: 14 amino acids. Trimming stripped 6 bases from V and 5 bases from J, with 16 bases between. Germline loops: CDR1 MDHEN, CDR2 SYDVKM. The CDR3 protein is CASSHTGGGTEAFF. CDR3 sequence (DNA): TGTGCCAGCAGCCACACTGGCGGGGGAACTGAAGCTTTCTTT.

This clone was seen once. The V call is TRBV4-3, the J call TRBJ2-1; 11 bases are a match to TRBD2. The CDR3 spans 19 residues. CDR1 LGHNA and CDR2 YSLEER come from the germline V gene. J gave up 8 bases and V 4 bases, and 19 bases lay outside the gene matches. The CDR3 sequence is CASSPAREYSGGAGHEQFF. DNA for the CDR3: TGCGCCAGCAGCCCCGCCCGGGAGTATAGCGGGGGGGCCGGGCATGAGCAGTTCTTC.

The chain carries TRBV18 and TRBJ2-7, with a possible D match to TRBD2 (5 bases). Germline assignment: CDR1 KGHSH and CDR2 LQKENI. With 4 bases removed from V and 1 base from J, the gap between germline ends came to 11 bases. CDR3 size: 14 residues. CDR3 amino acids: CASSRGHRSYEQYF. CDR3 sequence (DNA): TGTGCCAGCTCACGAGGGCATAGATCCTACGAGCAGTACTTC.

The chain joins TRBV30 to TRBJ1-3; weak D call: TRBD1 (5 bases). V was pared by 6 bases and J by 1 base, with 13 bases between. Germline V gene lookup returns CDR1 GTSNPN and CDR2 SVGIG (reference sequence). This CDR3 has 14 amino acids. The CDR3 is CACQLGESGNTIYF. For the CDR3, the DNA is TGTGCCTGCCAGTTAGGGGAATCTGGAAACACCATATATTTT.

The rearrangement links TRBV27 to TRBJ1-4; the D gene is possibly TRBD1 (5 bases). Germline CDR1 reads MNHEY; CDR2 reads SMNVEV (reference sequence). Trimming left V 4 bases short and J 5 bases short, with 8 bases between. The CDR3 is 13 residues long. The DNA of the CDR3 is TGTGCCAGCAGTTGGGCAGGGAATGAAAAACTGTTTTTT. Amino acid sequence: CASSWAGNEKLFF.

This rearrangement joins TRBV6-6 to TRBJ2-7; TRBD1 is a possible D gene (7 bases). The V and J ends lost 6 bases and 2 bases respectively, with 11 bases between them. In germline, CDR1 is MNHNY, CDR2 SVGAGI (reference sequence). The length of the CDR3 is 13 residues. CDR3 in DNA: TGTGCCAGCAGGACAGGGACTCCCTACGAGCAGTACTTC. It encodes CASRTGTPYEQYF.

CDR3 nucleotide sequence: TGCGCCAGCAGCAAAGGAGACAGTCCACACTCTGGAAACACCATATATTTT. Encoded protein: CASSKGDSPHSGNTIYF. This rearrangement joins TRBV5-1 to TRBJ1-3; D might be TRBD1 (5 bases). The germline V and J ends were trimmed by 4 bases and 0 bases, with 17 bases remaining between them. Germline lookup yields CDR1 SGHRS and CDR2 YFSETQ. This CDR3 has 17 amino acids. The whole variable domain, filled in from reference TRBV5-1 and TRBJ1-3, reads KAGVTQTPRYLIKTRGQQVTLSCSPISGHRSVSWYQQTPGQGLQFLFEYFSETQRNKGNFPGRFSGRQFSNSRSEMNVSTLELGDSALYLCASSKGDSPHSGNTIYFGEGSWLTVV.

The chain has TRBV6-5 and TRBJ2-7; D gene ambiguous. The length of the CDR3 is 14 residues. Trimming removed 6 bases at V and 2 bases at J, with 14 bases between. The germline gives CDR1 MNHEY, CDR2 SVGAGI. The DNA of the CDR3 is TGTGCCAGCAGCAAAACCTTACAGCCCTACGAGCAGTACTTC. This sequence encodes CASSKTLQPYEQYF.

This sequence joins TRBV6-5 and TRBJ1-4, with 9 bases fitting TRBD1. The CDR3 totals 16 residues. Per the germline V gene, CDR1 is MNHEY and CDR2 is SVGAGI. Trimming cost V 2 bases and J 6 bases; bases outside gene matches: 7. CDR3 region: CASSYRYRTGDEKLFF. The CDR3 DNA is TGTGCCAGCAGTTACCGATATCGGACAGGGGATGAAAAACTGTTTTTT.

Here the CDR3 reads CASSDPGYNSPLHF. The CDR3 DNA reads TGTGCCAGCAGTGATCCGGGTTATAATTCACCCCTCCACTTT. The chain uses TRBV25-1 and TRBJ1-6; D gene ambiguous. Germline CDR1 reads MGHDK; CDR2 reads SYGVNS. There are 14 residues in the CDR3. V was clipped by 3 bases and J by 4 bases, with 7 bases between them.

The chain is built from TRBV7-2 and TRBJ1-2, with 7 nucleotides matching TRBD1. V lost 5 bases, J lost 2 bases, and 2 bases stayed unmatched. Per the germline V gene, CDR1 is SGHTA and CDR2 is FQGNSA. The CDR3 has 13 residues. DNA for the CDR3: TGTGCCAGCAGCCCGGGACAGAACTATGGCTACACCTTC. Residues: CASSPGQNYGYTF.

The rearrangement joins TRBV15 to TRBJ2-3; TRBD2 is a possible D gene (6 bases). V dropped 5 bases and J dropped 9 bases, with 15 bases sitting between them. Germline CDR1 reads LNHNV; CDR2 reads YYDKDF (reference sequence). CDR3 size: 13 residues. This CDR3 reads CATSSGGWVTQYF. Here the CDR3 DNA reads TGTGCCACCAGCTCTGGGGGGTGGGTCACGCAGTATTTT.

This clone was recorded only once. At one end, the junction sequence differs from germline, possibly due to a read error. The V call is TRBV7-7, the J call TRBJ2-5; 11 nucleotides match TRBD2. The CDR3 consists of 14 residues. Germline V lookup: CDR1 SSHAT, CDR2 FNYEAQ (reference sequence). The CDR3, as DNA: TGTGCTAGCAGCTTAGCGGGGGGGCAAGAGACCCAGTACTTC. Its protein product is CASSLAGGQETQYF.

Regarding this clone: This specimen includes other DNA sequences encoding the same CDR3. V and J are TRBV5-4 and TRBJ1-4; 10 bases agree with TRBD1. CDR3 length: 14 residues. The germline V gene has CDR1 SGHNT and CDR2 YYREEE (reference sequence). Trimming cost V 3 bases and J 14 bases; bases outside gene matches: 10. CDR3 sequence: CASSSGTGEGKLFF. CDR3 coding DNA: TGTGCCAGCAGCTCCGGGACAGGGGAAGGAAAGCTGTTTTTT. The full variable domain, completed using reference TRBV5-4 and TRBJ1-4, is ETGVTQSPTHLIKTRGQQVTLRCSSQSGHNTVSWYQQALGQGPQFIFQYYREEENGRGNFPPRFSGLQFPNYSSELNVNALELDDSALYLCASSSGTGEGKLFFGSGTQLSVL.

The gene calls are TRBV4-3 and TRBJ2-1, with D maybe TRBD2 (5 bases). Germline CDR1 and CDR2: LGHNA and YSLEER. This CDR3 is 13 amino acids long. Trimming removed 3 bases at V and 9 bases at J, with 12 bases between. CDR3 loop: CASSQGTGFEQFF. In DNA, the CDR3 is TGCGCCAGCAGCCAGGGCACGGGGTTTGAGCAGTTCTTC.